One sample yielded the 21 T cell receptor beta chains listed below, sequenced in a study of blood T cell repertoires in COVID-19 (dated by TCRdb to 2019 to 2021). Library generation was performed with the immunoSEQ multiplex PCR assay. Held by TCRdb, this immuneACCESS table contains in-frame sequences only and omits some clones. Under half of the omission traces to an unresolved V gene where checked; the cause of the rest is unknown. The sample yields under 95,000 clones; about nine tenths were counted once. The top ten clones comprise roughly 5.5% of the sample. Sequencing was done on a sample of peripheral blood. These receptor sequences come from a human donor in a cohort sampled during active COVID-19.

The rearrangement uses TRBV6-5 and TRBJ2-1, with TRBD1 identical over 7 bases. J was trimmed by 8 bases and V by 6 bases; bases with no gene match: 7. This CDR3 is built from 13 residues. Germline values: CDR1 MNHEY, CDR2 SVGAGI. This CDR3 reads CASRSTGFDEQFF. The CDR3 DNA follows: TGTGCCAGCAGGTCGACAGGGTTCGATGAGCAGTTCTTC.

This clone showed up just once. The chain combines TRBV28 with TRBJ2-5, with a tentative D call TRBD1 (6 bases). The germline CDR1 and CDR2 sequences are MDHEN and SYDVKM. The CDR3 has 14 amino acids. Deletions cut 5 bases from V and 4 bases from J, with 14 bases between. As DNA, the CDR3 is TGTGCCAGCAGTGGGGGCGGCCAGTTAGAGACCCAGTACTTC. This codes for CASSGGGQLETQYF.

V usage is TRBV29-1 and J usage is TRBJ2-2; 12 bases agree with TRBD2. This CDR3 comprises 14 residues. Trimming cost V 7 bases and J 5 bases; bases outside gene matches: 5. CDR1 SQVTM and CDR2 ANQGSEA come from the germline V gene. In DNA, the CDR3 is TGCAGCGGGTACCTAGCGGGAGGGACCGGGGAGCTGTTTTTT. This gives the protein CSGYLAGGTGELFF.

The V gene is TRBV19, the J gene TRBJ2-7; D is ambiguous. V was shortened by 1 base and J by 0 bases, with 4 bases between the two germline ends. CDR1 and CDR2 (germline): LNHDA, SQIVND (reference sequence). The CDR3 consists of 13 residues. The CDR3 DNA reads TGTGCCAGTAGTATAGCGAGCTCCTACGAGCAGTACTTC. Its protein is CASSIASSYEQYF.

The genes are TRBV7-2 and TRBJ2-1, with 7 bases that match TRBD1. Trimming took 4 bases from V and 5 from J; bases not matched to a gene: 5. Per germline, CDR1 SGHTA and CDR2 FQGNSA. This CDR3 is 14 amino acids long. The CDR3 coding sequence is TGTGCCAGCAGCTCGAGGACAGGCGACAATGAGCAGTTCTTC. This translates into CASSSRTGDNEQFF. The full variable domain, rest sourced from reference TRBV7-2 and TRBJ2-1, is GAGVSQSPSNKVTEKGKDVELRCDPISGHTALYWYRQSLGQGLEFLIYFQGNSAPDKSGLPSDRFSAERTGGSVSTLTIQRTQQEDSAVYLCASSSRTGDNEQFFGPGTRLTVL.

CDR3 region: CASSLARPPYEQYF. The CDR3 DNA reads TGTGCCAGCAGCTTAGCCAGGCCCCCCTACGAGCAGTACTTC. The chain employs TRBV7-2 and TRBJ2-7; D call uncertain. CDR1 and CDR2 (germline): SGHTA, FQGNSA. Trimming removed 0 bases from V and 2 bases from J, with 8 bases in between. The CDR3 is made up of 14 amino acids. The variable domain in full, with the rest retrieved from reference TRBV7-2 and TRBJ2-7, is GAGVSQSPSNKVTEKGKDVELRCDPISGHTALYWYRQSLGQGLEFLIYFQGNSAPDKSGLPSDRFSAERTGGSVSTLTIQRTQQEDSAVYLCASSLARPPYEQYFGPGTRLTVT.

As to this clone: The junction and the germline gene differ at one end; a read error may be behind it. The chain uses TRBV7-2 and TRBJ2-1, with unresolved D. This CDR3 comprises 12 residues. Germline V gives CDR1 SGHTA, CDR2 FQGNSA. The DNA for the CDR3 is TGTGCCAGCAGCTTGCCCGAGGCCCCCCGGGTCTTC. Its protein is CASSLPEAPRVF.

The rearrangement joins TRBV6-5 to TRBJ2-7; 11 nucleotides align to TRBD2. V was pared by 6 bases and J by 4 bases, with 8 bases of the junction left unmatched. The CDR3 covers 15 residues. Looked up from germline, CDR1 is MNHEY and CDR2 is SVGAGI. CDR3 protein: CASRAGTSGRYEQYF. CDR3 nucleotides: TGTGCCAGCAGGGCCGGGACTAGCGGAAGATACGAGCAGTACTTC.

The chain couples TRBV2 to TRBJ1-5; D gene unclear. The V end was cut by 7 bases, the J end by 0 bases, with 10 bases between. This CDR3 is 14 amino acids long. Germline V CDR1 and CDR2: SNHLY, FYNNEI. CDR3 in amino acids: CASNSGYSNQPQHF. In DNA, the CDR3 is TGTGCCAGCAATTCAGGTTATAGCAATCAGCCCCAGCATTTT.

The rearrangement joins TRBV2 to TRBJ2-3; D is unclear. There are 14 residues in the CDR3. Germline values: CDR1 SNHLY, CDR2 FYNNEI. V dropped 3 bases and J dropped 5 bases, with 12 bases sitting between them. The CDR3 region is CASSEEAAGDTQYF. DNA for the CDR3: TGTGCCAGCAGTGAGGAAGCCGCAGGAGATACGCAGTATTTT.

Here the CDR3 reads CASSVGAGWDEKLFF. The CDR3 bases are TGTGCCAGCAGCGTAGGGGCAGGGTGGGATGAAAAACTGTTTTTT. This rearrangement joins TRBV9 to TRBJ1-4; perhaps TRBD1 as D (5 bases). The CDR3 runs to 15 residues. Deletions cut 0 bases from V and 6 bases from J, with 12 bases between. CDR1 SGDLS and CDR2 YYNGEE come from the germline V gene.

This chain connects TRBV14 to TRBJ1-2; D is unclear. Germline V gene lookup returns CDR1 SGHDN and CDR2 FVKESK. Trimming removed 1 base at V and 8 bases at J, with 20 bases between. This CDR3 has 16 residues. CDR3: CASSQGSIESVWGYTF. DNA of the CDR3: TGTGCCAGCAGCCAAGGAAGCATAGAGTCTGTATGGGGCTACACCTTC.

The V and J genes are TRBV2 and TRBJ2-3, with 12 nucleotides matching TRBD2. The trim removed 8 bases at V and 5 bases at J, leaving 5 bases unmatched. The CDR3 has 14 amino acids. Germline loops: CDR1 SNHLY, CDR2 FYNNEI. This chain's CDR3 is CASGLAGRGDTQYF. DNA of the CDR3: TGTGCCAGCGGACTAGCGGGACGGGGAGATACGCAGTATTTT.

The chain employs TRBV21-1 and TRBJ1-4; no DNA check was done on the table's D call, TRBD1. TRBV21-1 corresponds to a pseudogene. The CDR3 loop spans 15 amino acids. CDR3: CASRKDRGVREKLFF. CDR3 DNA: TGTGCCAGCAGGAAAGACAGGGGTGTGAGGGAAAAACTGTTTTTT.

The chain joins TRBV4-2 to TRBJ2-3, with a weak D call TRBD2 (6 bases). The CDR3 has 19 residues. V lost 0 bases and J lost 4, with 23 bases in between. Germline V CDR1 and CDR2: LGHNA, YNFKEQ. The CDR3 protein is CASSQEGGGGASSSDTQYF. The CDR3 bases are TGTGCCAGCAGCCAAGAGGGAGGAGGCGGGGCCTCCTCCTCAGATACGCAGTATTTT.

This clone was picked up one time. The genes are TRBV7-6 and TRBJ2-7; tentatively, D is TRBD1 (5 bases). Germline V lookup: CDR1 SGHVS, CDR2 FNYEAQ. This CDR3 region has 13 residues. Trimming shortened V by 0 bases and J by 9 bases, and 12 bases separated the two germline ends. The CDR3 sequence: CASSLAWLDRQYF. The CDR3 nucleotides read TGTGCCAGCAGCTTAGCTTGGCTAGACAGGCAGTACTTC.

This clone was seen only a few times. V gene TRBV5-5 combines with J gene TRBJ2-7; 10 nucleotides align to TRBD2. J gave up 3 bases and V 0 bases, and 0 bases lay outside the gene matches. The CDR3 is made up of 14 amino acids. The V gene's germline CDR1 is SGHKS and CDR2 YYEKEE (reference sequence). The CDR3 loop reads CASSLGTSGYEQYF. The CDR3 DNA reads TGTGCCAGCAGCTTGGGGACTAGCGGCTACGAGCAGTACTTC.

Written as DNA, the CDR3 is TGTGCCAGCAGCCGGGACAGGGGGCGTCTTGAGACCCAGTACTTC. Amino acid sequence: CASSRDRGRLETQYF. The chain carries TRBV14 and TRBJ2-5; TRBD1 matches 12 bases. Per germline, CDR1 SGHDN and CDR2 FVKESK. With V trimmed by 4 bases and J by 5 bases, 5 bases remained unmatched. The CDR3 sequence is 15 residues long.

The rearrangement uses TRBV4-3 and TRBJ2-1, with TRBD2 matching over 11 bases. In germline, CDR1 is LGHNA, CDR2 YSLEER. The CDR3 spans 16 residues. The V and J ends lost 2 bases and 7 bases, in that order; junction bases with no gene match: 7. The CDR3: CASSQIAGGPRNEQFF. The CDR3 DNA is TGCGCCAGCAGCCAAATAGCGGGGGGGCCGCGGAATGAGCAGTTCTTC.

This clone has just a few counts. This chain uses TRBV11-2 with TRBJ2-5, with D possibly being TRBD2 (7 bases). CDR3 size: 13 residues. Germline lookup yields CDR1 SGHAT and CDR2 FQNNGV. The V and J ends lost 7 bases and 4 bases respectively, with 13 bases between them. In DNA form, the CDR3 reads TGTGCCAGCACCTTCCGGGGGGCAGAGACCCAGTACTTC. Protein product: CASTFRGAETQYF.

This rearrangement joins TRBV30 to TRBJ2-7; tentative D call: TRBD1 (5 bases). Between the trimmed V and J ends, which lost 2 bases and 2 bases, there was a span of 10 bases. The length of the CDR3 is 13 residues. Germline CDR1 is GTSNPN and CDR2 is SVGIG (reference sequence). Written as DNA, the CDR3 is TGTGCCTGGAGTCCGACAGTAACCTACGAGCAGTACTTC. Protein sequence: CAWSPTVTYEQYF.